The next 9 T cell receptor beta chains were all read from a single sample in a study of shared T cell receptors in the human thymus. Libraries were prepared by immunoSEQ multiplex PCR; TCRdb keeps only in-frame clonotypes and omits some of them. Here the sample spans roughly 660,000 clones, approximately 87% being singletons. These data were likewise used in another study, on human thymus T cells.

The sequencing sample was made of thymocytes. These receptors all stem from a boy in the first two years of life with a congenital heart defect.

The CDR3 is CASSLYFPPGIPGDTQYF. The DNA of the CDR3 is TGTGCCAGCAGCTTATATTTCCCCCCCGGTATCCCGGGGGATACGCAGTATTTT. The rearrangement links TRBV7-9 to TRBJ2-3; D is possibly TRBD2 (5 bases). Trimming cost V 2 bases and J 6 bases, with 24 bases left between them. The CDR3 extends over 18 amino acids. Germline CDR1 is SEHNR and CDR2 is FQNEAQ (reference sequence).

The genes are TRBV2 and TRBJ1-4; possible D gene TRBD1, 5 bases. The germline V gene encodes CDR1 SNHLY and CDR2 FYNNEI. V lost 5 bases and J 1 base, leaving 8 bases between the germline ends. This CDR3 region has 14 residues. CDR3 sequence (DNA): TGTGCCAGCAGTCCGACAGAAACTAATGAAAAACTGTTTTTT. Amino acids: CASSPTETNEKLFF.

As regards this clone: Relative to the germline gene, one junction end is altered; a read error may explain this. The chain couples TRBV7-7 to TRBJ2-2; no reliable D call. CDR3 length: 16 amino acids. Germline CDR1 is SSHAT and CDR2 is FNYEAQ (reference sequence). CDR3 protein: CASSSNGRENTGELFF. The CDR3 nucleotides are TGTGCTAGCAGCTCTAATGGGCGAGAGAACACCGGGGAGCTGTTTTTT.

The chain couples TRBV27 to TRBJ2-7; 10 bases are shared with TRBD2. This CDR3 has 16 residues. J lost 5 bases, V lost 6 bases, and 13 bases had no gene match. The germline gives CDR1 MNHEY, CDR2 SMNVEV (reference sequence). CDR3 nucleotides: TGTGCCAGCAGACATTTTGGAGTAGCGGGAGGCCACGAGCAGTACTTC. The encoded protein is CASRHFGVAGGHEQYF.

A single count supports this clone. CDR3 DNA sequence: TGTGCCAGCAGTCGGCGGGACGGGATCACCGGGGAGCTGTTTTTT. It specifies CASSRRDGITGELFF. The rearrangement joins TRBV28 to TRBJ2-2; D may be TRBD2 (6 bases). Germline values: CDR1 MDHEN, CDR2 SYDVKM. The CDR3 is made up of 15 amino acids. V was cut by 5 bases and J by 4 bases, with 14 bases left in between.

This clone was found once. This sequence joins TRBV7-9 and TRBJ2-7; 9 bases match TRBD2. This CDR3 is 16 amino acids long. V lost 8 bases and J lost 0; bases outside the gene matches: 11. Germline CDR1 SEHNR, CDR2 FQNEAQ (reference sequence). CDR3 in amino acids: CASVSPETSGSYEQYF. The CDR3 DNA reads as TGTGCCAGCGTAAGCCCCGAGACTAGCGGCTCCTACGAGCAGTACTTC.

The rearrangement links TRBV29-1 to TRBJ2-1, with 10 bases that match TRBD2. The CDR3 spans 14 residues. Trimming at V came to 1 base and at J to 8 bases, leaving 5 bases not matched to a gene. In germline, CDR1 is SQVTM, CDR2 ANQGSEA. Written as DNA, the CDR3 is TGCAGCGTTGAAGGGCGACTAGCGGGCCATGAGCAGTTCTTC. It encodes CSVEGRLAGHEQFF.

This clone was detected only once. This sequence joins TRBV7-6 and TRBJ2-1, with D hard to call. The V gene's germline CDR1 is SGHVS and CDR2 FNYEAQ. The CDR3 has 15 amino acids. Deletions cut 2 bases from V and 0 bases from J, with 8 bases between. For the CDR3, the DNA is TGTGCCAGCAGCTTAACGAGGAGCTCCTACAATGAGCAGTTCTTC. Its translation: CASSLTRSSYNEQFF.

Written as DNA, the CDR3 is TGCGCCAGCAGCCTCGGACTAGCGGGAGGGGGATTAACAAGTGAGACCCAGTACTTC. Its translation: CASSLGLAGGGLTSETQYF. This chain links TRBV4-3 with TRBJ2-5, with 15 bases fitting TRBD2. CDR1 LGHNA and CDR2 YSLEER come from the germline V gene. V shed 4 bases, J shed 5 bases, and the junction held 14 bases outside the gene matches. The CDR3 runs to 19 residues.